Sequencing of this T cell receptor (beta chain) was carried out in a study of T cell changes during pregnancy in multiple sclerosis. Method: immunoSEQ multiplex PCR; TCRdb's copy keeps in-frame clones and lacks some. The sample has fewer than 60,000 clones; 85% to 95% are singletons. V was trimmed by 1 base and J by 4 bases, leaving 13 bases between them. CDR1 is SEHNR and CDR2 is FQNEAQ in the germline V gene (reference sequence). CDR3 length: 16 amino acids. This TCR was sampled from a female donor in good health, enrolled as a control in a pregnancy study. The sequencing used peripheral blood, collected after pregnancy. The chain carries TRBV7-9 and TRBJ2-2; D not certain. The CDR3 protein is CASSLDRTVSTGELFF. CDR3 DNA: TGTGCCAGCAGCTTAGACCGAACGGTTAGCACCGGGGAGCTGTTTTTT.